This TCR beta chain was recorded in a study of graft-versus-host responses after intestinal transplantation. Study-level background: All recipients got anti-thymocyte globulin induction, then tacrolimus and steroids for 3 to 4 years.

TCRdb keeps only in-frame clones here, not all; method: immunoSEQ multiplex PCR. Of tens of thousands of clones in the sample, roughly 90% were seen once. About this clone: Antigen: not known.

The length of the CDR3 is 13 residues. Per germline, CDR1 SGHNT and CDR2 YYREEE (reference sequence). V dropped 1 base and J dropped 5 bases, with 9 bases sitting between them. General observations from the study: Recipient bone marrow held GvH clones, some seen earlier in ileum or blood. With peak circulating GvH clone levels came an association with early post-transplant HvG declines.

The sequence was obtained from a human donor who received an intestinal transplant. The material sequenced was unstimulated CD8+ T cells sorted from spleen or lymph node cells, taken before intestinal transplant. This chain connects TRBV5-4 to TRBJ1-1, with D unresolved. For the CDR3, the DNA is TGTGCCAGCAGCTTGTGGCGGGGTACTGAAGCTTTCTTT. It translates to CASSLWRGTEAFF.